Below, 5 T cell receptor beta chains from the same sample are listed, as sequenced in a study of blood T cell repertoires in COVID-19. Only in-frame clones appear in the TCRdb table, and some are missing; sequencing was by immunoSEQ multiplex PCR. The sample yields approximately 280,000 clones, around 90% seen once. Source material: peripheral blood. Receptors were obtained from a woman in her 30s with COVID-19, enrolled during active disease.

The chain joins TRBV10-3 to TRBJ1-2; D is unclear. CDR1 and CDR2 (germline): ENHRY, SYGVKD. Deletions cut 3 bases from V and 8 bases from J, with 13 bases between. The length of the CDR3 is 13 residues. The DNA for the CDR3 is TGTGCCATCAGTGATCGGGTAGAGGGCGGCTACACCTTC. Protein product: CAISDRVEGGYTF.

The chain recombines TRBV14 with TRBJ1-3; weak D call: TRBD1 (6 bases). Germline V lookup: CDR1 SGHDN, CDR2 FVKESK. The CDR3 sequence is 14 residues long. The ends were cut back, 4 bases at V and 4 bases at J, with 11 bases in the middle. CDR3 amino acids: CASSLGQRGNTIYF. The CDR3 DNA follows: TGTGCCAGCAGCCTCGGACAGCGGGGAAACACCATATATTTT.

The table lists this clone with a count of one. The chain is built from TRBV15 and TRBJ2-2; D is undetermined. The ends were cut back, 5 bases at V and 1 base at J, with 14 bases in the middle. The germline V gene encodes CDR1 LNHNV and CDR2 YYDKDF (reference sequence). The CDR3 covers 16 residues. CDR3 nucleotides: TGTGCCACCAGCTCGCTTACCAGCGTGAACACCGGGGAGCTGTTTTTT. This sequence encodes CATSSLTSVNTGELFF.

This clone has a single count. The rearrangement uses TRBV5-6 and TRBJ2-1; tentatively, D is TRBD2 (5 bases). The CDR3 contains 16 residues. Looked up from germline, CDR1 is SGHDT and CDR2 is YYEEEE. Trimming removed 4 bases at V and 6 bases at J, with 20 bases between. The CDR3 DNA sequence: TGTGCCAGCAGCCGGGGAGCCTCGGTAAGGGCCAATGAGCAGTTCTTC. Protein sequence: CASSRGASVRANEQFF.

This chain connects TRBV5-6 to TRBJ2-2; 9 nucleotides align to TRBD2. The CDR3 consists of 16 residues. CDR1 SGHDT and CDR2 YYEEEE come from the germline V gene. The junction had 6 bases not matched to a gene; V was cut back by 0 bases and J by 6 bases. DNA for the CDR3: TGTGCCAGCAGCTTGGTGGCGGGAGGGCTACCCGGGGAGCTGTTTTTT. This translates into CASSLVAGGLPGELFF.